This TCR beta chain is from a study of T cell responses to AZD1222 COVID-19 vaccine. Background on the study: Second doses that came at about 4 or about 12 weeks were put together.

CDR1 and CDR2 from the germline V gene are MNHEY and SMNVEV (reference sequence). V lost 5 bases to trimming and J lost 1 base, with 11 bases between them. CDR3 size: 14 residues. Generated by immunoSEQ multiplex PCR, the TCRdb table keeps only in-frame clones and is missing some. The sample has more than 110,000 clones, approximately 94% seen once; the top ten hold under 10%. The study, taken as a whole, reports: Repertoire samples came only from after the peak T cell response. Only six or seven AZD1222 recipients were seropositive at baseline.

With regard to this clone: What it binds is unknown.

This sequence originates from an adult in good health. Sequenced here: peripheral blood, sampled on day 0 of AZD1222 vaccination. V and J are TRBV27 and TRBJ1-1, with unresolved D. The CDR3 bases are TGTGCCAGCAGTCTTGGTAGGTCGAACACTGAAGCTTTCTTT. Amino acid sequence: CASSLGRSNTEAFF.